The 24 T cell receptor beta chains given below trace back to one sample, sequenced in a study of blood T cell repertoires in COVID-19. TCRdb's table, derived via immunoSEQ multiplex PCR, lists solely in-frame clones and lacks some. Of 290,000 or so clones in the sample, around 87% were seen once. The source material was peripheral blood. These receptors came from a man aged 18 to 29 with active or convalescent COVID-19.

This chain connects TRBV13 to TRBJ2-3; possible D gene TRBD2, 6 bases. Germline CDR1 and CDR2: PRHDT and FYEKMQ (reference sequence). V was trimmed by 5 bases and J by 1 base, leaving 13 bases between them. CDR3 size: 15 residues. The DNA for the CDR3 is TGTGCCAGCAGCCCTCAGACTAGGGGCACAGATACGCAGTATTTT. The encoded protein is CASSPQTRGTDTQYF.

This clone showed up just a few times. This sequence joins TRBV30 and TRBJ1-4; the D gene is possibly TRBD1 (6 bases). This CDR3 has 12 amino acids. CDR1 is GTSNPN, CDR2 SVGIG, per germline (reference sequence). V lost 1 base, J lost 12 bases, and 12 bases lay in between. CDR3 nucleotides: TGTGCCTGGAGTGAAACAGGGTATCAACTGTTTTTT. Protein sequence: CAWSETGYQLFF.

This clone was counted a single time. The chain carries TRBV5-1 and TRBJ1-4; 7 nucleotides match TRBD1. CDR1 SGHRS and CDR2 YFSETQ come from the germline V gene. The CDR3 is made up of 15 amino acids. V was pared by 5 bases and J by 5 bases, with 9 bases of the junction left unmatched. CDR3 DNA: TGCGCCAGCAGGTCGAGGGACAGTAAAAATGAAAAACTGTTTTTT. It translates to CASRSRDSKNEKLFF.

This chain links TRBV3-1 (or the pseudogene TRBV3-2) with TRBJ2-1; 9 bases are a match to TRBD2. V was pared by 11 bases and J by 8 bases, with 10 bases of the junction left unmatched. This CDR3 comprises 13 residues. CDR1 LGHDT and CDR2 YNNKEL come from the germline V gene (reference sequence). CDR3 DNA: TGTGCCGCCGCGGGAGGGCTAAGGGATGAGCAGTTCTTC. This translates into CAAAGGLRDEQFF.

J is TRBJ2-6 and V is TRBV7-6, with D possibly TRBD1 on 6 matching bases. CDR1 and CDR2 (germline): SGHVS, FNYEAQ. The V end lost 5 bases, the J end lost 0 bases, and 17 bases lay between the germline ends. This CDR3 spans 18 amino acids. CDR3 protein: CASSAGKGHRSGANVLTF. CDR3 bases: TGTGCCAGCAGCGCTGGTAAGGGACACCGCTCTGGGGCCAACGTCCTGACTTTC. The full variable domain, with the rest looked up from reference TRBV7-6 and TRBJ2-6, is GAGVSQSPRYKVTKRGQDVALRCDPISGHVSLYWYRQALGQGPEFLTYFNYEAQQDKSGLPNDRFSAERPEGSISTLTIQRTEQRDSAMYRCASSAGKGHRSGANVLTFGAGSRLTVL.

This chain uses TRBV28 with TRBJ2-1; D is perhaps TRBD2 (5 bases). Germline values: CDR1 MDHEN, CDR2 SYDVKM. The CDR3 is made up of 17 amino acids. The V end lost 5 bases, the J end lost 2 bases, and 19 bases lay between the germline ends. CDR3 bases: TGTGCCAGCAGTAAGCCCCTTCGGCGGGCCCCCTACAATGAGCAGTTCTTC. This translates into CASSKPLRRAPYNEQFF.

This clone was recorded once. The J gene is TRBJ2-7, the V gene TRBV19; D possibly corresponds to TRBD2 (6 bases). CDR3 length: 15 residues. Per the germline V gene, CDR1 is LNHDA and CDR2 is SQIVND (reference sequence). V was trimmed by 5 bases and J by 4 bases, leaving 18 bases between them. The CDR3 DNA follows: TGTGCCAGTAGTTATAGGTTCGGCGGGGAGTACGAGCAGTACTTC. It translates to CASSYRFGGEYEQYF.

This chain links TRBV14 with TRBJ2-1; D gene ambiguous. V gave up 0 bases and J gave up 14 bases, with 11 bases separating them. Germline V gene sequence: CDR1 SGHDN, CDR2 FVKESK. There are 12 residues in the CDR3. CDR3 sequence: CASSQEHGGEFF. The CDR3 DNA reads TGTGCCAGCAGCCAAGAGCATGGCGGCGAGTTCTTC. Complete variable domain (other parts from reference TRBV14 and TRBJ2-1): EAGVTQFPSHSVIEKGQTVTLRCDPISGHDNLYWYRRVMGKEIKFLLHFVKESKQDESGMPNNRFLAERTGGTYSTLKVQPAELEDSGVYFCASSQEHGGEFFGPGTRLTVL.

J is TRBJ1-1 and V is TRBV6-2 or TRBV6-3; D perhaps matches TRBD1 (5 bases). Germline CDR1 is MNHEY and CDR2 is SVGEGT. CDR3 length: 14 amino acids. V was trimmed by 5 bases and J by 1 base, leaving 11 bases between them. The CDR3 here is CASSHYDRNTEAFF. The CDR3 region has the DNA TGTGCCAGCAGTCACTACGACAGGAACACTGAAGCTTTCTTT.

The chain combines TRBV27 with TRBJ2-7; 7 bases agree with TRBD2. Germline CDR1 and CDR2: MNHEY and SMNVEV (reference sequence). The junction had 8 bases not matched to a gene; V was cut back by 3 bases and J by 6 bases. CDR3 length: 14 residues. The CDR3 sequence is CASSLGAGRREQYF. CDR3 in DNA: TGTGCCAGCAGTTTGGGAGCGGGGCGGCGCGAGCAGTACTTC.

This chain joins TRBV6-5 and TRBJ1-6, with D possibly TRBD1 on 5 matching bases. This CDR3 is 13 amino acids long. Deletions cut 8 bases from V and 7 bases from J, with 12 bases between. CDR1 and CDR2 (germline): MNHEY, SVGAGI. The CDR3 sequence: CASAGRQNSPLHF. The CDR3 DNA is TGTGCCAGCGCGGGACGGCAGAATTCACCCCTCCACTTT.

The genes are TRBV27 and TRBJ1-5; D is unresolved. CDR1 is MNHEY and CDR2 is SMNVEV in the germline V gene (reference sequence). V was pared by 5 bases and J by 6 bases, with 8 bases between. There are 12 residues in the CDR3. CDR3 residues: CASSPRGQPQHF. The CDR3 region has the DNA TGTGCCAGCAGTCCCCGAGGTCAGCCCCAGCATTTT.

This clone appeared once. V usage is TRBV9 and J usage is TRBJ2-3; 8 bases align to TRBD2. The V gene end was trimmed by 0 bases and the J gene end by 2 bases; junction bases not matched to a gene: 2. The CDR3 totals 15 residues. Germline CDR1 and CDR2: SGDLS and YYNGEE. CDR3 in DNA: TGTGCCAGCAGCGTAGAGGGACTAGACACAGATACGCAGTATTTT. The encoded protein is CASSVEGLDTDTQYF. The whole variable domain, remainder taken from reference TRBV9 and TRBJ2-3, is DSGVTQTPKHLITATGQRVTLRCSPRSGDLSVYWYQQSLDQGLQFLIQYYNGEERAKGNILERFSAQQFPDLHSELNLSSLELGDSALYFCASSVEGLDTDTQYFGPGTRLTVL.

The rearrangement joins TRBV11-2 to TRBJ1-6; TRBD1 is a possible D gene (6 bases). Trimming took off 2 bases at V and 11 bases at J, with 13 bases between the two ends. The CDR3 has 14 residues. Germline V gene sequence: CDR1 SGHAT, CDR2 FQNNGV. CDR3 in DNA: TGTGCCAGCAGCTTACTAACAGGGTGGGCACCCCTCCACTTT. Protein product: CASSLLTGWAPLHF.

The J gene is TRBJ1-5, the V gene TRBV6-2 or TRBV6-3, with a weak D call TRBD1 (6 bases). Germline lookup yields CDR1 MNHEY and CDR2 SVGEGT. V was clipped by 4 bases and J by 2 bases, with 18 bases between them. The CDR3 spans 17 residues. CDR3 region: CASSFMDSTRGNQPQHF. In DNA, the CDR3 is TGTGCCAGCAGTTTTATGGACAGTACGAGGGGCAATCAGCCCCAGCATTTT.

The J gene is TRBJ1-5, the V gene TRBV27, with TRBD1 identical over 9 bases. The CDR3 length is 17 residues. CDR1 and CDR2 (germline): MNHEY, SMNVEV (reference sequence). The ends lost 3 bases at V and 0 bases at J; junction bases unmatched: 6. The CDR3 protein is CASSFPRTGDSNQPQHF. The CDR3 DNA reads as TGTGCCAGCAGTTTTCCCCGGACAGGGGATAGCAATCAGCCCCAGCATTTT.

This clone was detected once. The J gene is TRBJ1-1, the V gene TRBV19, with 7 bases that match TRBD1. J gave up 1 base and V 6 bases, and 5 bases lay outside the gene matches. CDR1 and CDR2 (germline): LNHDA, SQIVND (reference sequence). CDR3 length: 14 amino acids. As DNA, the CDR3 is TGTGCCAGTAGATTTGGGACAGAGAACACTGAAGCTTTCTTT. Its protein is CASRFGTENTEAFF.

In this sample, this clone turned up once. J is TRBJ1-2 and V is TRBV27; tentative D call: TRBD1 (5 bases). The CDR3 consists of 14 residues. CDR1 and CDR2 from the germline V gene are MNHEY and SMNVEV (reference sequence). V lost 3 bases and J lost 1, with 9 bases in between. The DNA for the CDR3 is TGTGCCAGCAGTTTTGCAGGGCTTAACTATGGCTACACCTTC. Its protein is CASSFAGLNYGYTF.

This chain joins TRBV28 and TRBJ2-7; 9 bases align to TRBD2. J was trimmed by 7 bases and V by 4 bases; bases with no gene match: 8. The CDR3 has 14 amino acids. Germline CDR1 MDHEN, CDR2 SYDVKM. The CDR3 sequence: CASSSRGLAREQYF. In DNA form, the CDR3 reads TGTGCCAGCAGTTCCCGGGGACTAGCAAGAGAGCAGTACTTC.

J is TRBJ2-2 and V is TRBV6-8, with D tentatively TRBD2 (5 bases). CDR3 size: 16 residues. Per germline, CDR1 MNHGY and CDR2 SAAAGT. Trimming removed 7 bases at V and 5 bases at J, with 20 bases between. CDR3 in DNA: TGTGCCAGCAAGGAGGAGGCGACCGCTTGGACCGGGGAGCTGTTTTTT. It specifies CASKEEATAWTGELFF.

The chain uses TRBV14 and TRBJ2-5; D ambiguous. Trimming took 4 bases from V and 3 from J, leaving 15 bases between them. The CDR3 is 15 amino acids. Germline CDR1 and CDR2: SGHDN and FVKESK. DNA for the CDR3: TGTGCCAGCAGCCGCTACCCGGCCGAGGAAGAGACCCAGTACTTC. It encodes CASSRYPAEEETQYF. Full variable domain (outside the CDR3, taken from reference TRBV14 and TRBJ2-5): EAGVTQFPSHSVIEKGQTVTLRCDPISGHDNLYWYRRVMGKEIKFLLHFVKESKQDESGMPNNRFLAERTGGTYSTLKVQPAELEDSGVYFCASSRYPAEEETQYFGPGTRLLVL.

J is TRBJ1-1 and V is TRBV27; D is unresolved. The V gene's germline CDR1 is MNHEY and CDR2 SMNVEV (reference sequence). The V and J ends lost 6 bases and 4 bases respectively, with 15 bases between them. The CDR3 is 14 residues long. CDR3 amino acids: CASSPPGAGTEAFF. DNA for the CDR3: TGTGCCAGCAGCCCTCCGGGCGCGGGCACTGAAGCTTTCTTT.

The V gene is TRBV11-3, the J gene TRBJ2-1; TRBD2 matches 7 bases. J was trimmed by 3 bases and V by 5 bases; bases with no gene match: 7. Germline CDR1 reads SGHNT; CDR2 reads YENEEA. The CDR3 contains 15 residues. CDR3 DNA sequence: TGTGCCAGCAGCCCCGGGCGGGGGATCTACAATGAGCAGTTCTTC. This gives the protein CASSPGRGIYNEQFF.

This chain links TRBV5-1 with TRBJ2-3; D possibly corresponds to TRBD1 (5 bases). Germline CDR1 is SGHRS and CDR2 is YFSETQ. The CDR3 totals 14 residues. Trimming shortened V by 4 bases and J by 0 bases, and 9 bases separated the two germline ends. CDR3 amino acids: CASSDRGSTDTQYF. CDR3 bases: TGCGCCAGCAGCGACAGAGGAAGCACAGATACGCAGTATTTT.